The entry below describes one T cell receptor (beta chain). The same CDR3 arises from other DNA sequences in this sample as well. This specimen belongs to a study of OX40 agonist ivuxolimab in advanced cancers. The data were produced by immunoSEQ multiplex PCR, yet TCRdb's version contains in-frame clones alone and is incomplete. The table has approximately 90,000 clones, about 88% seen once. Germline CDR1 is MNHEY and CDR2 is SMNVEV (reference sequence). There are 15 residues in the CDR3. V was shortened by 0 bases and J by 0 bases, with 5 bases between the two germline ends. V is TRBV27 and J is TRBJ2-2; D gene ambiguous. This sample comprised CD4+ or CD8+ T cells sorted from blood, obtained in a trial of the OX40 agonist ivuxolimab. The sequence was collected from an adult with an advanced solid tumor such as melanoma, head and neck, liver or kidney cancer. CDR3 protein: CASSLSGTNTGELFF. The CDR3 DNA reads as TGTGCCAGCAGTTTATCGGGAACGAACACCGGGGAGCTGTTTTTT.